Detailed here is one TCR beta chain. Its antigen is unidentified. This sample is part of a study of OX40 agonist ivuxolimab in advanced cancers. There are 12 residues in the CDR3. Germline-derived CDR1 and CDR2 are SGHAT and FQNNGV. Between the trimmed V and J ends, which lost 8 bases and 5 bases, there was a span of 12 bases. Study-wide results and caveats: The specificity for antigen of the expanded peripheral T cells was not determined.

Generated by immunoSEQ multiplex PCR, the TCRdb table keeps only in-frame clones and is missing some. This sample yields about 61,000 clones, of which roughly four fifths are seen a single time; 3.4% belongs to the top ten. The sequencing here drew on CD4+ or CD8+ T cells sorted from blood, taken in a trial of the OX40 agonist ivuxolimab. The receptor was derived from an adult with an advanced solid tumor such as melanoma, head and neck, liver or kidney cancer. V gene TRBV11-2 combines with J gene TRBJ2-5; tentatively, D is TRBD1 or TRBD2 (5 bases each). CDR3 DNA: TGTGCCAGCGGGGGTCGTTTGGAGACCCAGTACTTC. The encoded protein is CASGGRLETQYF.